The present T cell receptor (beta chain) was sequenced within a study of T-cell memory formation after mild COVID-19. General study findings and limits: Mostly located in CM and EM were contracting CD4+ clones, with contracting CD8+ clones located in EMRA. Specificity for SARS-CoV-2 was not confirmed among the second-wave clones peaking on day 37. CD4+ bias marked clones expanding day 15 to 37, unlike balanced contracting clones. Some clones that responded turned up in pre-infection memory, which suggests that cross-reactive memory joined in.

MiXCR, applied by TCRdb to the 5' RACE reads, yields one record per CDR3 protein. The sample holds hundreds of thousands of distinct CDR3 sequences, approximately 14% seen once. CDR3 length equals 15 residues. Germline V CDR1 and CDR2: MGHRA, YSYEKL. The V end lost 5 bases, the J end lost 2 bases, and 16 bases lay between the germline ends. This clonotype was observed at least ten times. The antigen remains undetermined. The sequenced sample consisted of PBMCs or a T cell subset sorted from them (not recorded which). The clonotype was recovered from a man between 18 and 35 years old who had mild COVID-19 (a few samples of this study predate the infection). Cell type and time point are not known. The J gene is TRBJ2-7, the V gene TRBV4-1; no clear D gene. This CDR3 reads CASSYDANGAYEQYF. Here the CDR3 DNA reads TGCGCCAGCAGCTATGATGCAAACGGAGCCTACGAGCAGTACTTC.